The subject of this entry is one T cell receptor (beta chain). The CDR3 does not close with the conserved phenylalanine or tryptophan, likely indicating a read error. These data belong to a study of metastatic and nonmetastatic thyroid tumors. Between the trimmed V and J ends, which lost 4 bases and 10 bases, there was a span of 20 bases. Germline-derived CDR1 and CDR2 are GTSNPN and SVGIG (reference sequence). The CDR3 is 13 residues long. Source study methods: The study built a papillary thyroid cancer distant-metastasis classifier from CDR3 differences across clinicopathological groups. MiXCR re-clonotyped the PCR reads for TCRdb. V and J calls and clone size were set by TCRdb, not the authors. The sample has about 24,000 clones, around 26% seen once. Patients underwent thyroid surgery, and none had received any treatment before it.

Sequencing input: blood. This receptor was taken from a male donor with papillary thyroid cancer or a benign thyroid nodule (not recorded which). Some clones in this sample may be carry-over from other donors' samples. The chain employs TRBV30 and TRBJ2-7; either TRBD1 or TRBD2 may supply D (6 bases each). The CDR3 spells CAWKTPNGGTQYL. In DNA, the CDR3 is TGTGCCTGGAAAACTCCAAATGGCGGGACACAGTACCTC.